Included here is one T cell receptor beta chain sequence, with context. Sequenced by immunoSEQ multiplex PCR; TCRdb stores in-frame clones only, minus some. The sample gives about 480,000 clones, approximately 88% of which show up once; around 13% is in the top ten. Treatment given: roughly 20 received Ad26.COV2.S at low or high dose, single or two shots; about five received placebo; per-sample allocation not given. Collection of samples fell on day 63 after the first vaccine or placebo injection. Based in Boston, the donor was an adult of 18-55 years. CDR1 and CDR2 (germline): MNHEY, SVGAGI. V dropped 5 bases and J dropped 2 bases, with 16 bases sitting between them. The CDR3 runs to 15 residues. The record originates from a study of Ad26.COV2.S vaccination and SARS-CoV-2 variants. Study in general: Into the muscle, Ad26.COV2.S was dosed once or twice, 56 days apart.

The clonotype comes from a person between 18 and 59 years old who received the Ad26.COV2.S COVID-19 vaccine or a placebo. The chain couples TRBV6-5 to TRBJ2-7; no clear D gene. Sequencing used peripheral blood, obtained in a trial of Ad26.COV2.S vaccine versus placebo. The CDR3 DNA follows: TGTGCCAGCAGTCCCGACCCCTGGCTGGCCTACGAGCAGTACTTC. It translates to CASSPDPWLAYEQYF.